This is a list of T cell receptor beta chains from one sample in a study of OX40 agonist ivuxolimab in advanced cancers. The repertoire was sequenced with immunoSEQ multiplex PCR; TCRdb's copy has only in-frame clones and lacks some. Of some 100,000 clones in the sample, 90% were seen once. The specimen was CD4+ or CD8+ T cells sorted from blood, collected in a trial of the OX40 agonist ivuxolimab. Every receptor here comes from an adult with an advanced solid tumor such as melanoma, head and neck, liver or kidney cancer. The CDR3 runs from the conserved cysteine through the conserved F or W. Fields, in order: V gene, J gene, CDR3 protein.

TRBV5-6	TRBJ2-2	CASSLGGTNTGELFF
TRBV28	TRBJ1-6	CASSFGDRVYSPLHF
TRBV11-2	TRBJ2-7	CASSPDSLEQYF
TRBV6-5	TRBJ1-4	CASSYSVNEKLFF
TRBV15	TRBJ2-7	CATSTDLGYEQYF
TRBV10-3	TRBJ1-5	CAISQGIREPQHF
TRBV4-3	TRBJ2-7	CASSQDGQGSGEQYF
TRBV6-4	TRBJ2-6	CASSFVEGSNVLTF
TRBV9	TRBJ2-3	CASTKLAGGPDTQYF
TRBV19	TRBJ1-1	CASMWAGSTEAFF
TRBV11-1	TRBJ2-1	CASSLRASGTYNEQFF
TRBV5-1	TRBJ2-7	CASSYGTSGSEQYF
TRBV18	TRBJ2-5	CASSPSRAIETQYF
TRBV4-2	TRBJ1-1	CASSQEATPEAFF
TRBV7-9	TRBJ1-2	CASSLDGDGYTF
TRBV10-3	TRBJ2-2	CAIKTLAGVRAGELFF